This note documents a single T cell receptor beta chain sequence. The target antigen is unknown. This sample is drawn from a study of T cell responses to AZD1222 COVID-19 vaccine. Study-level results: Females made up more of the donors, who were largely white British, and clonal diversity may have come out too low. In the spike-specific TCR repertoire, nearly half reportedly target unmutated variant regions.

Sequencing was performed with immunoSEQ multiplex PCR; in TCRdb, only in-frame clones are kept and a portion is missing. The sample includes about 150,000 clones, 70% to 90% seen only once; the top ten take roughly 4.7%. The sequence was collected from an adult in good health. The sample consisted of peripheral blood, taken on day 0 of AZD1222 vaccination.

CDR3 coding DNA: TGTGCCAGCAGCTTAGGAGTGGGAGGGGAGACCCAGTACTTC. The encoded protein is CASSLGVGGETQYF. The chain joins TRBV7-2 to TRBJ2-5; the match to TRBD2 covers 7 bases. Germline-derived CDR1 and CDR2 are SGHTA and FQGNSA. The CDR3 contains 14 residues. The V and J ends lost 1 base and 5 bases, in that order; junction bases with no gene match: 4.